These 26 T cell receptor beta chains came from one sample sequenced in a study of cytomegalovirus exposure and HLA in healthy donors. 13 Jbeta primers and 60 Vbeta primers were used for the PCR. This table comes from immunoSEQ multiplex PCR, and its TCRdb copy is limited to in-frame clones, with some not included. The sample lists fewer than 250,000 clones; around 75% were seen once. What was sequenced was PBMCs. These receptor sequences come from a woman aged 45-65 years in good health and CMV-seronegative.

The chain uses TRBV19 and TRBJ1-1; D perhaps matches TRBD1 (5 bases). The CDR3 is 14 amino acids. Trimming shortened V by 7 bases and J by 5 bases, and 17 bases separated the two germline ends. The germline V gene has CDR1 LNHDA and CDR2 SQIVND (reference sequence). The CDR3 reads CASTLGEGRTEAFF. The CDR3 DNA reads TGTGCCAGTACCCTCGGGGAGGGGCGGACTGAAGCTTTCTTT.

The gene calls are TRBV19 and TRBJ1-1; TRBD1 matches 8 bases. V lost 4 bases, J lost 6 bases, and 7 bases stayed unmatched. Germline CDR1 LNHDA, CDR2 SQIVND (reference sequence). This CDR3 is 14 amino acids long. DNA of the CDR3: TGTGCCAGTAGTACGTTCAGGGGGCCCCCTGAAGCTTTCTTT. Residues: CASSTFRGPPEAFF.

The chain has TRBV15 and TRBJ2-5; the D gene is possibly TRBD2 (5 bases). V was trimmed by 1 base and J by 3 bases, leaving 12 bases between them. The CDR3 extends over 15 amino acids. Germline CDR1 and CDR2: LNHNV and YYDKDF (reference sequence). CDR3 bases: TGTGCCACCAGCAGAGGCCAACTAGTGAAAGAGACCCAGTACTTC. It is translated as CATSRGQLVKETQYF.

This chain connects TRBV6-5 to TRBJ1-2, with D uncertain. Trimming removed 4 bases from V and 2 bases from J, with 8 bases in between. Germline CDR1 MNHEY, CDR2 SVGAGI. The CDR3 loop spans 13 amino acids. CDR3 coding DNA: TGTGCCAGCAGTTGGGAGGTGAACTATGGCTACACCTTC. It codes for CASSWEVNYGYTF.

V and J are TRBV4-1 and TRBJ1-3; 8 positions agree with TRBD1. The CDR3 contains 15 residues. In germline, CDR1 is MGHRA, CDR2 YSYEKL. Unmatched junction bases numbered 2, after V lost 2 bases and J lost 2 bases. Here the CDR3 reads CASSQSTGAGNTIYF. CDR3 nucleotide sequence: TGCGCCAGCAGCCAATCGACAGGGGCTGGAAACACCATATATTTT.

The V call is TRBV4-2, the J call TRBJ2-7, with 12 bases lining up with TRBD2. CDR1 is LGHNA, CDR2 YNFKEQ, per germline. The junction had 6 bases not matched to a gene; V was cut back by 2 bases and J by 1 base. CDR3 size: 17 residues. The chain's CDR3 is CASSQKGTSGGSYEQYF. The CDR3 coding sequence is TGTGCCAGCAGCCAAAAGGGTACTAGCGGGGGGTCCTACGAGCAGTACTTC.

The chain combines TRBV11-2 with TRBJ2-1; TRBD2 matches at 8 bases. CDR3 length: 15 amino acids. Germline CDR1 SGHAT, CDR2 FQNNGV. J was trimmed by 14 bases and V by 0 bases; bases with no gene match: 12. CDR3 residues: CASSLDARSSGGKFF. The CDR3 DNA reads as TGTGCCAGCAGCTTAGATGCCCGGTCGAGCGGGGGCAAGTTCTTC.

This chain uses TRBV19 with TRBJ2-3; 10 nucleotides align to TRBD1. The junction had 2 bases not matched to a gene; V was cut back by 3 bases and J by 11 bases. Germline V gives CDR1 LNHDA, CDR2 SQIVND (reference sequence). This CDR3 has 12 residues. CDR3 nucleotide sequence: TGTGCCAGTAGTATCGGGACAGGGGTGCAGTATTTT. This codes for CASSIGTGVQYF.

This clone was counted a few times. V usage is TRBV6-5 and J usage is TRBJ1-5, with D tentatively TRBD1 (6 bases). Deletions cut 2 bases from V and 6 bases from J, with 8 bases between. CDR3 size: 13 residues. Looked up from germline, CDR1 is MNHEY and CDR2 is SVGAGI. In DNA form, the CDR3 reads TGTGCCAGCAGTTACGGGGGCACTCAGCCCCAGCATTTT. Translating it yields CASSYGGTQPQHF.

CDR3 residues: CASSSVETQYF. The DNA of the CDR3 is TGTGCCAGCAGCTCGGTAGAGACCCAGTACTTC. The J gene is TRBJ2-5, the V gene TRBV7-9; D remains unclear. The germline V gene encodes CDR1 SEHNR and CDR2 FQNEAQ (reference sequence). This CDR3 comprises 11 residues. V lost 4 bases and J 4 bases, leaving 4 bases between the germline ends.

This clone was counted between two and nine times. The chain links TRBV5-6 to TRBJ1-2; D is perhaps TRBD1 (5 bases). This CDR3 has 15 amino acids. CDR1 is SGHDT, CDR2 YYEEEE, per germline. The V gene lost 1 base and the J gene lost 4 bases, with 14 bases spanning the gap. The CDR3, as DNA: TGTGCCAGCAGCTTGTATGCGACAGAGACCTATGGCTACACCTTC. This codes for CASSLYATETYGYTF.

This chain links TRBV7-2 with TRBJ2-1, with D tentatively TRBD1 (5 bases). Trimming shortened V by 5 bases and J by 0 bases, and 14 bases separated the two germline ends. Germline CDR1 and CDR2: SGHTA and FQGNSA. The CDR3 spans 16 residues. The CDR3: CASSPQGIGSYNEQFF. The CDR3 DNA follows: TGTGCCAGCAGCCCGCAGGGCATCGGCTCCTACAATGAGCAGTTCTTC.

The CDR3 region has the DNA TGTGCCAGCAGATTAGGAGGTGAAAAACTGTTTTTT. Residues: CASRLGGEKLFF. This chain joins TRBV2 and TRBJ1-4; no reliable D call. CDR1 is SNHLY and CDR2 is FYNNEI in the germline V gene. Trimming pared 6 bases from V and 7 bases from J, leaving 9 bases between. There are 12 residues in the CDR3. Using reference TRBV2 and TRBJ1-4 for the parts outside the CDR3, the full variable domain is EPEVTQTPSHQVTQMGQEVILRCVPISNHLYFYWYRQILGQKVEFLVSFYNNEISEKSEIFDDQFSVERPDGSNFTLKIRSTKLEDSAMYFCASRLGGEKLFFGSGTQLSVL.

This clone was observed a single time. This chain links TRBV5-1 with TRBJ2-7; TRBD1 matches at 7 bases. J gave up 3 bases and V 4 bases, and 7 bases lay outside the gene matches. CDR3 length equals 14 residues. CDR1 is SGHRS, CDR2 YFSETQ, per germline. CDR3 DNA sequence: TGCGCCAGCAGCCACGGACAGGAGAACTACGAGCAGTACTTC. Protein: CASSHGQENYEQYF.

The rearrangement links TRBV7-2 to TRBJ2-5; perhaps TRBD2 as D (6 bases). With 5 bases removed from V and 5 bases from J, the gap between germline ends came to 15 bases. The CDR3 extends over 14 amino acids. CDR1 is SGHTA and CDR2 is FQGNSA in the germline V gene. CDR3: CASSRSGLRETQYF. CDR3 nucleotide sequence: TGTGCCAGCAGCCGTAGCGGACTCAGGGAGACCCAGTACTTC. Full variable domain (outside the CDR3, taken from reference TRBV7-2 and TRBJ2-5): GAGVSQSPSNKVTEKGKDVELRCDPISGHTALYWYRQSLGQGLEFLIYFQGNSAPDKSGLPSDRFSAERTGGSVSTLTIQRTQQEDSAVYLCASSRSGLRETQYFGPGTRLLVL.

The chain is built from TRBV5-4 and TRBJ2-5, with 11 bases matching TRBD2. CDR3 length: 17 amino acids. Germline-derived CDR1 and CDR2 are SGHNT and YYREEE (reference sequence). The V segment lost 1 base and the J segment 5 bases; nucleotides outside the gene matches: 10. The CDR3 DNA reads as TGTGCCAGCAGCTTGAAGGGGACTAGCGGTGGGGGGGAGACCCAGTACTTC. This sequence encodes CASSLKGTSGGGETQYF.

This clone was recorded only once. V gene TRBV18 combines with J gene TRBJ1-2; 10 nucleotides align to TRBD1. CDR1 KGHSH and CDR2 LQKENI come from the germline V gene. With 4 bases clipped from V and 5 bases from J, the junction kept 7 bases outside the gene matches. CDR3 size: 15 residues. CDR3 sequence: CASSRDRGRVYGYTF. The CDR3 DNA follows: TGTGCCAGCTCACGGGACAGGGGAAGGGTATATGGCTACACCTTC.

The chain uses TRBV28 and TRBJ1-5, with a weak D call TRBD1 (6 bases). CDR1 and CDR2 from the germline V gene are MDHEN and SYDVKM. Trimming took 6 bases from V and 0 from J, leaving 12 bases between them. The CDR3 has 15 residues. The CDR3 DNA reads TGTGCCAGCAGCGATACAGGGTATAGCAATCAGCCCCAGCATTTT. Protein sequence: CASSDTGYSNQPQHF.

This CDR3 reads CASSQPTGGHEQYF. DNA for the CDR3: TGCGCCAGCAGCCAGCCGACAGGAGGCCACGAGCAGTACTTC. The chain employs TRBV4-1 and TRBJ2-7, with D possibly matching TRBD1 (6 bases). Germline lookup yields CDR1 MGHRA and CDR2 YSYEKL. CDR3 length: 14 amino acids. V lost 3 bases and J lost 5, with 14 bases in between.

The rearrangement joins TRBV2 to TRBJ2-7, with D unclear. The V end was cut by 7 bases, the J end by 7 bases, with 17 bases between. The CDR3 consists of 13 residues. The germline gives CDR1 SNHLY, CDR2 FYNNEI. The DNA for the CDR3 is TGTGCCAGCATGACGCTTCGGGTAGATGAGCAGTACTTC. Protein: CASMTLRVDEQYF.

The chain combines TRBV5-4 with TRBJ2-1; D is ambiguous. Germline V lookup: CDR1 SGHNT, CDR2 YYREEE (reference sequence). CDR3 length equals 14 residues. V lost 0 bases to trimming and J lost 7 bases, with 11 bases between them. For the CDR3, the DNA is TGTGCCAGCAGCTTGGAGCTAGAAGGTAATGAGCAGTTCTTC. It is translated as CASSLELEGNEQFF.

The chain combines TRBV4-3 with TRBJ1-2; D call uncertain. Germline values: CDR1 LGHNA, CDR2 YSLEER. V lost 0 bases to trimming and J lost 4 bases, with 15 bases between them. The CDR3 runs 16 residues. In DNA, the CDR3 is TGCGCCAGCAGCCAAGATTTCGCCTCGCAAGCCTATGGCTACACCTTC. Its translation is CASSQDFASQAYGYTF.

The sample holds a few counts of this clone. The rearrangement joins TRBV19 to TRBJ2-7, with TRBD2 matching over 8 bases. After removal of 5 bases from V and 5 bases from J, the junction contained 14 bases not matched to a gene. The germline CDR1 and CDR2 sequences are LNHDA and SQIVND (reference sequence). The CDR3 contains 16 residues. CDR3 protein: CASSPRGGGRNDEQYF. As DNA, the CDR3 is TGTGCCAGTAGTCCCCGGGGGGGCGGGAGAAATGACGAGCAGTACTTC.

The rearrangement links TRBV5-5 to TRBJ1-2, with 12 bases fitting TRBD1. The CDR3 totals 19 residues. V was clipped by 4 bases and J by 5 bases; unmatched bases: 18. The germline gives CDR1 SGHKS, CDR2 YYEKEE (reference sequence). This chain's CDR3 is CASSQNIPGQGALEYGYTF. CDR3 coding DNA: TGTGCCAGCAGCCAAAATATCCCGGGACAGGGGGCGCTAGAATATGGCTACACCTTC. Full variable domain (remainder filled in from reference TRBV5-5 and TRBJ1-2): DAGVTQSPTHLIKTRGQQVTLRCSPISGHKSVSWYQQVLGQGPQFIFQYYEKEERGRGNFPDRFSARQFPNYSSELNVNALLLGDSALYLCASSQNIPGQGALEYGYTFGSGTRLTVV.

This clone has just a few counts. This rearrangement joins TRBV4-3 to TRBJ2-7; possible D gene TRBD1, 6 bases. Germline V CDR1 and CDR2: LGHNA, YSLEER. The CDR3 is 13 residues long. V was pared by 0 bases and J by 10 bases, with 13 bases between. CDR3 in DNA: TGCGCCAGCAGCCAAGATAACGGACAGCAACAGTACTTC. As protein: CASSQDNGQQQYF.

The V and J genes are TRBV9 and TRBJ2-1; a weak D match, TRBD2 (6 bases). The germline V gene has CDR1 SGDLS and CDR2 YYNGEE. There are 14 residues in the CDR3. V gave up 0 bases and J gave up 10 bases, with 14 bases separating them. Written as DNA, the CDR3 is TGTGCCAGCAGCGTAGTAGGAGGGACCGGGGAGCAGTTCTTC. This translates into CASSVVGGTGEQFF.